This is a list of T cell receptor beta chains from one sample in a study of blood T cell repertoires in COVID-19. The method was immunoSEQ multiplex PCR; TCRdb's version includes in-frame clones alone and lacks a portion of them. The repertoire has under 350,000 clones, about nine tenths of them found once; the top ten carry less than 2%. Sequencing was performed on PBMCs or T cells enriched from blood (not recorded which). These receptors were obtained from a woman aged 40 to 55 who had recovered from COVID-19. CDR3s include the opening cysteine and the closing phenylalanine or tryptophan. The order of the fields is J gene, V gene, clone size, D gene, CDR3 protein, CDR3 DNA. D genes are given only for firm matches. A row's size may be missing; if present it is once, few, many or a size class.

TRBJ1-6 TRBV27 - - CASSFMNSPLHF TGTGCCAGCAGTTTTATGAATTCACCCCTCCACTTT
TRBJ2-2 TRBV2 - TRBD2 CASSGTSGGANTGELFF TGTGCCAGCAGTGGGACTAGCGGGGGGGCGAACACCGGGGAGCTGTTTTTT
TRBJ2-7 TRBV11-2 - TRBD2 CASSLDTGTSYEQYF TGTGCCAGCAGCTTAGACACCGGGACTAGCTACGAGCAGTACTTC
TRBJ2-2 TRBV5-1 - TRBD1 CASSRDRGRGELFF TGCGCCAGCAGCCGTGACAGGGGAAGGGGGGAGCTGTTTTTT
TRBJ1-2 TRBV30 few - CAWGREDLGGYTF TGTGCCTGGGGGCGGGAGGACCTCGGTGGCTACACCTTC
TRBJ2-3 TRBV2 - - CAQAAGSVPDTQYF TGTGCCCAAGCAGCAGGGTCTGTCCCAGATACGCAGTATTTT
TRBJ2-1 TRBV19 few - CASSTFHNEQFF TGTGCCAGTAGTACCTTCCACAATGAGCAGTTCTTC
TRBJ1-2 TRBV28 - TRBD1 CASTTGTNYGYTF TGTGCCAGCACGACAGGGACTAACTATGGCTACACCTTC
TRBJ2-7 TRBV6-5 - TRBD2 CASSYSGGSTYEQYF TGTGCCAGCAGTTACTCGGGGGGGTCCACCTACGAGCAGTACTTC
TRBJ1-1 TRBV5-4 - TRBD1 CASSRGQGIDEAFF TGTGCCAGCAGCAGGGGACAGGGAATTGATGAAGCTTTCTTT